A selection of T cell receptor beta chains follows, all from one sample in a study of a mutant IDH1 vaccine in newly diagnosed glioma. Sequenced by immunoSEQ multiplex PCR; TCRdb stores in-frame clones only, minus some. The profile shows 38,000 or so clones, roughly four fifths of them singletons. Their antigen targets remain unknown. Sequenced material: PBMCs, taken from a glioma patient whose treatment included an IDH1 peptide vaccine. These receptors originate from a man between 40 and 49 years old with glioma. Both conserved end residues are part of each CDR3. The D gene is left open where the match is weak. Clone size is stated in some rows and not others, as once, few, many or a class when expanded.

cdr3_aa,cdr3_nt,clone_size,d_call,v_call,j_call
CASSFGRLKSSGYTF,TGTGCCAGCAGTTTTGGTAGGCTGAAAAGCTCTGGCTACACCTTC,-,-,TRBV28,TRBJ1-2
CASRPIWSRDRGLHEQFF,TGTGCCAGCAGACCGATCTGGTCCCGGGACAGGGGGCTTCATGAGCAGTTCTTC,-,TRBD1,TRBV7-9,TRBJ2-1
CASSAGTVGRDTQYF,TGTGCCAGCAGCGCTGGGACAGTGGGAAGAGATACGCAGTATTTT,-,TRBD1,TRBV5-6,TRBJ2-3
CSARDLETQYF,TGCAGTGCTAGAGATTTAGAGACCCAGTACTTC,-,-,TRBV20-1,TRBJ2-5
CASRYSNTEAFF,TGTGCCAGTAGGTATTCGAACACTGAAGCTTTCTTT,-,-,TRBV19,TRBJ1-1
CASSNNWGTGELFF,TGTGCCAGCAGCAATAACTGGGGGACCGGGGAGCTGTTTTTT,-,-,TRBV7-2,TRBJ2-2
CASSQDGSNQPQHF,TGCGCCAGCAGCCAAGACGGTAGCAATCAGCCCCAGCATTTT,few,-,TRBV4-3,TRBJ1-5
CASSLSGGGATDTQYF,TGTGCCAGCAGCTTATCGGGGGGCGGCGCCACAGATACGCAGTATTTT,-,-,TRBV11-2,TRBJ2-3
CASVSGRTEAFF,TGTGCCAGCGTCTCGGGGCGGACGGAAGCTTTCTTT,-,-,TRBV6-1,TRBJ1-1
CASSLAGTPNYGYTF,TGTGCCAGCAGCTTAGCGGGAACACCTAACTATGGCTACACCTTC,-,-,TRBV7-2,TRBJ1-2
CASSLTGSRQETQYF,TGTGCCAGCAGCTTGACAGGGTCCCGGCAAGAGACCCAGTACTTC,few,TRBD1,TRBV6-5,TRBJ2-5
CASTLDRTTGNTIYF,TGTGCCAGTACCTTAGACCGGACAACCGGAAACACCATATATTTT,-,-,TRBV19,TRBJ1-3
CASSLVAGTGSYEQYF,TGTGCCAGCAGCCTAGTGGCGGGTACAGGGTCCTACGAGCAGTACTTC,-,-,TRBV5-5,TRBJ2-7
CASRKLADSGIGEQFF,TGTGCCAGTAGAAAACTAGCGGATTCAGGTATCGGTGAGCAGTTCTTC,once,TRBD2,TRBV19,TRBJ2-1
CASSLDTGFHSGNTIYF,TGCGCCAGCAGCTTGGACACCGGGTTCCACTCTGGAAACACCATATATTTT,once,-,TRBV5-1,TRBJ1-3
CASSQQYTGELFF,TGTGCCAGCAGCCAGCAGTACACCGGGGAGCTGTTTTTT,-,-,TRBV11-2,TRBJ2-2